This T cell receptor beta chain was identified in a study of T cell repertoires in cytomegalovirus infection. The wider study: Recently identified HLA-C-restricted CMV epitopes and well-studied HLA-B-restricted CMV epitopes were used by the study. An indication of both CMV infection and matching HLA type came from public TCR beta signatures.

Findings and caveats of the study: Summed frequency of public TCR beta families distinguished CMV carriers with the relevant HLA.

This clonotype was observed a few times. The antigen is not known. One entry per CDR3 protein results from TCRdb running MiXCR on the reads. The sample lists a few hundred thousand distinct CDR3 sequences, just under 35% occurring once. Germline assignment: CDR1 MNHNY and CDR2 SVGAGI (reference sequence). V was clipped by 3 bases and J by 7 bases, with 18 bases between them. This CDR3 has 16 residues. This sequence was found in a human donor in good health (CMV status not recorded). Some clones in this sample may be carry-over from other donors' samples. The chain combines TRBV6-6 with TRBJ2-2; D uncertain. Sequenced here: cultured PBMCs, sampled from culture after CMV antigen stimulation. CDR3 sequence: CASSYDPNTSLGELFF. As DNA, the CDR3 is TGTGCCAGCAGTTATGACCCCAACACGTCCCTCGGGGAGCTGTTTTTT.